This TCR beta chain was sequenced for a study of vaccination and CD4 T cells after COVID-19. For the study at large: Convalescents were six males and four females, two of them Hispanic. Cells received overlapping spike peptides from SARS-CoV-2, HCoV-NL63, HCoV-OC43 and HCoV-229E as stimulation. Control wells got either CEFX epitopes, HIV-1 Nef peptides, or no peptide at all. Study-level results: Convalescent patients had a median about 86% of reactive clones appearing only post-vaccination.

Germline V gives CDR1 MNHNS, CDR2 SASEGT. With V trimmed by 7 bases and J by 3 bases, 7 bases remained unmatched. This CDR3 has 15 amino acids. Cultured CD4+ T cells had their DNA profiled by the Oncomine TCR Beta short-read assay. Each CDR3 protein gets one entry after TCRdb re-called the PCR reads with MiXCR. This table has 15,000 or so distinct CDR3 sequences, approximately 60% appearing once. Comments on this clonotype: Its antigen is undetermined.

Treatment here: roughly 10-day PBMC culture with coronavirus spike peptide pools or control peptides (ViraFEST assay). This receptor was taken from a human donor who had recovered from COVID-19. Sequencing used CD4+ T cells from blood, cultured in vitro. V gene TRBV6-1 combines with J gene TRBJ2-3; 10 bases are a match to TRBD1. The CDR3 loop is CASTDRDRGTDTQYF. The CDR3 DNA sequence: TGTGCCAGCACGGACCGGGACAGGGGAACAGATACGCAGTATTTT.